These 8 T cell receptor beta chains originate from one sample sequenced in a study of T cells in Graves' hyperthyroidism and ophthalmopathy. TCR beta CDR3 region amplification was performed from RNA transcripts. With the HTBI primer set, the TCR CDR3 went through a first round of RT-PCR. TCRdb analysed the multiplex PCR reads with MiXCR anew, one entry per CDR3 protein. The data contain around 240,000 distinct CDR3 sequences, 13% to 15% of them singletons. Source material: blood. These receptors were obtained from a middle-aged woman with Graves' hyperthyroidism that later progressed to Graves' ophthalmopathy.

V gene TRBV12-3 or TRBV12-4 combines with J gene TRBJ1-4; D gene unclear. This CDR3 region has 12 residues. V was shortened by 5 bases and J by 8 bases, with 9 bases between the two germline ends. The CDR3 protein is CASSLGWEKLFF. CDR3 in DNA: TGTGCCAGCAGTCTAGGGTGGGAAAAACTGTTTTTT.

This clonotype was observed at least ten times. The J gene is TRBJ1-2, the V gene TRBV19, with 7 bases aligning to TRBD1. The CDR3 runs 12 residues. The junction had 4 bases not matched to a gene; V was cut back by 7 bases and J by 5 bases. The V gene's germline CDR1 is LNHDA and CDR2 SQIVND (reference sequence). This CDR3 is CASNEGAYGYTF. The CDR3 bases are TGTGCCAGTAACGAGGGGGCTTATGGCTACACCTTC.

The chain employs TRBV5-8 and TRBJ1-4; D is ambiguous. Germline CDR1 SGHTS, CDR2 YDEGEE. Trimming stripped 1 base from V and 0 bases from J, with 7 bases between. CDR3 length equals 15 residues. The CDR3 loop is CASSLRGTTNEKLFF. CDR3 nucleotide sequence: TGTGCCAGCAGCTTGCGGGGTACAACTAATGAAAAACTGTTTTTT.

This clonotype was seen at least ten times. The CDR3 nucleotides are TGTGCCAGTAGTATAGCTGGTGGAGAAGGTCAGCCCCAGCATTTT. Protein sequence: CASSIAGGEGQPQHF. The chain is built from TRBV19 and TRBJ1-5; no clear D gene. V lost 1 base and J lost 6, with 13 bases in between. CDR1 is LNHDA and CDR2 is SQIVND in the germline V gene (reference sequence). The CDR3 length is 15 residues.

This clonotype was counted between two and nine times. The chain recombines TRBV5-1 with TRBJ2-3, with D perhaps assigned TRBD1 or TRBD2 (5 bases each). Germline loops: CDR1 SGHRS, CDR2 YFSETQ. Trimming took 8 bases from V and 5 from J, leaving 18 bases between them. The CDR3 extends over 14 amino acids. The CDR3 nucleotides read TGCGCCAGTACCCCTGGCCCTGGGGGAGATACGCAGTATTTT. The encoded protein is CASTPGPGGDTQYF.

The table lists this clonotype with many counts. Written as DNA, the CDR3 is TGTGCCAGCAGTCCAGGGGGGGAGGACACTGAAGCTTTCTTT. Translating it yields CASSPGGEDTEAFF. The V gene is TRBV2, the J gene TRBJ1-1; 7 nucleotides align to TRBD1. With 5 bases clipped from V and 3 bases from J, the junction kept 6 bases outside the gene matches. CDR1 is SNHLY, CDR2 FYNNEI, per germline. The CDR3 covers 14 residues.

This clonotype was found many times. J is TRBJ2-2 and V is TRBV2, with 10 bases matching TRBD2. The trim removed 10 bases at V and 1 base at J, leaving 9 bases unmatched. The CDR3 is made up of 16 amino acids. Germline values: CDR1 SNHLY, CDR2 FYNNEI. CDR3 amino acids: CANSGRADMNTGELFF. The CDR3 DNA is TGTGCCAACAGCGGGAGGGCCGACATGAACACCGGGGAGCTGTTTTTT.

This clonotype was found many times. V usage is TRBV2 and J usage is TRBJ2-7; 7 bases are shared with TRBD1. The germline V gene has CDR1 SNHLY and CDR2 FYNNEI. The CDR3 consists of 15 residues. Trimming took 6 bases from V and 2 from J; bases not matched to a gene: 10. Here the CDR3 reads CASRPTGTAPYEQYF. For the CDR3, the DNA is TGTGCCAGCAGACCTACCGGGACAGCTCCCTACGAGCAGTACTTC.